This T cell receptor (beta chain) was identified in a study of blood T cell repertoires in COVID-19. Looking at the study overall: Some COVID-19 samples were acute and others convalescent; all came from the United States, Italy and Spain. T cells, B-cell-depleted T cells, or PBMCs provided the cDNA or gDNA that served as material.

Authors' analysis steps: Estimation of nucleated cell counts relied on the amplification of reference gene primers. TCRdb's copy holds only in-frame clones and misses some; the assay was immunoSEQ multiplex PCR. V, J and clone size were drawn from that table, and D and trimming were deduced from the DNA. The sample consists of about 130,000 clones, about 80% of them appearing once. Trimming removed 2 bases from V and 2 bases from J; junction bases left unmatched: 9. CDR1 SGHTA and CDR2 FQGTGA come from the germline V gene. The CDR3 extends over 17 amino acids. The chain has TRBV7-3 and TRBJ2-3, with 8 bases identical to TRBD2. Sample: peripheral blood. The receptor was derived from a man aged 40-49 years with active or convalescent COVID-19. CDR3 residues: CASSLYTGGRYTDTQYF. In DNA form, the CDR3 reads TGTGCCAGCAGCTTATACACGGGGGGGCGTTACACAGATACGCAGTATTTT.